The rows below give T cell receptor beta chains drawn from one sample of a study of T cells in Graves' hyperthyroidism and ophthalmopathy. TCRdb redid the calling of the multiplex PCR reads with MiXCR, one entry per CDR3 protein. The table shows 300,000 to 450,000 distinct CDR3 sequences, with about 18% occurring only once. The material sequenced was blood. These TCRs come from a woman aged 30 to 39 with Graves' hyperthyroidism that later progressed to Graves' ophthalmopathy. Each CDR3 is given with its conserved first and last residue. Each record gives: D gene, clone size, J gene, V gene, CDR3 protein, CDR3 DNA. The D gene is left open where the match is weak. The listing skips clone size in some rows; elsewhere it reads once, few, many or a size class.

>TRBD2|few|TRBJ2-3|TRBV27
CASSLSASGIRDTQYF
TGTGCCAGCAGTTTATCTGCTAGCGGGATCCGAGATACGCAGTATTTT
>NA|many|TRBJ1-2|TRBV7-2
CASSLPSNYGYTF
TGTGCCAGCAGCTTGCCCTCTAACTATGGCTACACCTTC
>NA|many|TRBJ2-1|TRBV11-1
CASSGRTGSVEQFF
TGTGCCAGCAGCGGTCGGACTGGCTCCGTGGAGCAGTTCTTC
>TRBD2|NA|TRBJ2-1|TRBV13
CASSSLIAGGSYNEQCF
TGTGCCAGCAGTTCGCTTATAGCGGGGGGGTCCTACAATGAGCAGTGCTTC
>NA|many|TRBJ2-1|TRBV5-8
CASSPEAPRSYNEQFF
TGTGCCAGCAGCCCGGAGGCGCCCCGCTCCTACAATGAGCAGTTCTTC
>NA|many|TRBJ1-3|TRBV20-1
CSASDQGAGNTIYF
TGCAGTGCTAGTGATCAGGGTGCTGGAAACACCATATATTTT
>NA|many|TRBJ1-5|TRBV28
CASSLQDSNQPQHF
TGTGCCAGCAGTTTACAGGATAGCAATCAGCCCCAGCATTTT
>TRBD1|few|TRBJ2-2|TRBV9
CASSPPGQGSPGELFF
TGTGCCAGCAGCCCTCCGGGACAGGGTAGTCCCGGGGAGCTGTTTTTT
>NA|few|TRBJ1-2|TRBV5-6
CASSLKGRDDGYTF
TGTGCCAGCAGCTTGAAGGGGCGGGATGATGGCTACACCTTC
>NA|few|TRBJ2-1|TRBV27
CASRYRSSYNEQFF
TGTGCCAGCAGATACAGGAGCTCCTACAATGAGCAGTTCTTC
>NA|NA|TRBJ2-5|TRBV19
CASSMAGEVETQYF
TGTGCCAGTAGTATGGCCGGGGAAGTAGAGACCCAGTACTTC
>TRBD1|many|TRBJ1-2|TRBV6-1
CASSPTGGAIWNNYGYTF
TGTGCCAGCAGCCCGACAGGGGGCGCGATTTGGAACAACTATGGCTACACCTTC
>TRBD2|NA|TRBJ2-7|TRBV20-1
CSARGLADSYEQYF
TGCAGTGCTAGGGGTCTAGCGGACTCCTACGAGCAGTACTTC
>NA|NA|TRBJ1-2|TRBV19
CASTLQGYGYTF
TGTGCCAGTACCCTACAGGGCTATGGCTACACCTTC
>NA|NA|TRBJ1-6|TRBV7-2
CASSRRGGDSSLHF
TGTGCCAGCAGCCGCCGTGGGGGCGATTCATCCCTCCACTTT
>TRBD2|many|TRBJ2-1|TRBV12-3/TRBV12-4
CASSPGTSGGSQFF
TGTGCCAGCAGTCCCGGGACTAGCGGGGGTTCACAGTTCTTC
>NA|many|TRBJ2-1|TRBV12-3/TRBV12-4
CASSFRSAGTAMGEQFF
TGTGCCAGCAGTTTTAGATCAGCCGGGACGGCAATGGGGGAGCAGTTCTTC
>NA|many|TRBJ1-1|TRBV12-3/TRBV12-4
CASSPSQGLNTEAFF
TGTGCCAGCAGTCCATCACAGGGTCTGAACACTGAAGCTTTCTTT
>TRBD2|NA|TRBJ2-3|TRBV9
CASSVGGGLAGDTQYF
TGTGCCAGCAGCGTAGGGGGGGGACTAGCGGGAGATACGCAGTATTTT
>NA|many|TRBJ2-7|TRBV27
CASSRQGRGVDEQYF
TGTGCCAGCAGCCGCCAGGGGCGCGGGGTCGACGAGCAGTACTTC
>NA|few|TRBJ2-1|TRBV6-5
CASSYGTDEQFF
TGTGCCAGCAGTTACGGAACGGACGAGCAGTTCTTC
>TRBD1|NA|TRBJ2-1|TRBV15
CATQGDRSYNEQFF
TGTGCCACCCAGGGGGACAGATCCTACAATGAGCAGTTCTTC
>NA|few|TRBJ2-6|TRBV6-2/TRBV6-3
CASKGGPGANVLTF
TGTGCCAGCAAGGGGGGGCCTGGGGCCAACGTCCTGACTTTC
>NA|many|TRBJ1-3|TRBV10-2
CASSDAGSGNTIYF
TGCGCCAGCAGTGACGCCGGTTCTGGAAACACCATATATTTT
>NA|few|TRBJ1-3|TRBV5-1
CASSSNSGNTIYF
TGCGCCAGCAGTTCAAACTCTGGAAACACCATATATTTT
>NA|many|TRBJ2-1|TRBV30
CAWSAGSSYNEQFF
TGTGCCTGGAGTGCCGGGAGCTCCTACAATGAGCAGTTCTTC
>TRBD2|many|TRBJ2-7|TRBV6-1
CASSRRRSGSQEQYF
TGTGCCAGCAGTAGGAGGCGTAGCGGGAGTCAAGAGCAGTACTTC
>NA|NA|TRBJ2-1|TRBV30
CAWRQYNEQFF
TGTGCCTGGAGACAGTACAATGAGCAGTTCTTC
>TRBD1|NA|TRBJ1-2|TRBV10-2
CASSEQAGGSGGGYTF
TGCGCCAGCAGTGAGCAGGCAGGGGGCTCTGGCGGAGGCTACACCTTC
>TRBD2|many|TRBJ2-5|TRBV9
CASSAPAGGPGETQYF
TGTGCCAGCAGCGCACCAGCGGGGGGGCCGGGAGAGACCCAGTACTTC
>NA|once|TRBJ2-7|TRBV6-1
CASSGDSEGKYYEQYF
TGTGCCAGCAGTGGGGATTCGGAGGGAAAATACTACGAGCAGTACTTC
>NA|many|TRBJ2-1|TRBV12-3/TRBV12-4
CASSRGPNNEQFF
TGTGCCAGCAGCCGGGGACCTAACAATGAGCAGTTCTTC
>NA|NA|TRBJ2-1|TRBV7-2
CASSLASSGGPYNEQFF
TGTGCCAGCAGCTTAGCGAGCAGCGGAGGTCCCTACAATGAGCAGTTCTTC
>TRBD2|many|TRBJ2-3|TRBV27
CASSSSGRVNTQYF
TGTGCCAGCAGTTCGAGCGGGAGGGTCAATACGCAGTATTTT
>TRBD2|NA|TRBJ2-5|TRBV19
CASSPGTSGDGETQYF
TGTGCCAGTAGTCCGGGGACTAGCGGGGATGGAGAGACCCAGTACTTC
>TRBD1|NA|TRBJ2-7|TRBV20-1
CSARFPGGSYEQYF
TGCAGTGCTAGGTTCCCAGGGGGCTCCTACGAGCAGTACTTC
>NA|NA|TRBJ1-4|TRBV19
CASTQGRMDEKLFF
TGTGCCAGCACACAGGGTAGGATGGATGAAAAACTGTTTTTT
>NA|few|TRBJ2-7|TRBV27
CASSLWAGPRYEQYF
TGTGCCAGCAGTTTATGGGCAGGTCCGAGATACGAGCAGTACTTC